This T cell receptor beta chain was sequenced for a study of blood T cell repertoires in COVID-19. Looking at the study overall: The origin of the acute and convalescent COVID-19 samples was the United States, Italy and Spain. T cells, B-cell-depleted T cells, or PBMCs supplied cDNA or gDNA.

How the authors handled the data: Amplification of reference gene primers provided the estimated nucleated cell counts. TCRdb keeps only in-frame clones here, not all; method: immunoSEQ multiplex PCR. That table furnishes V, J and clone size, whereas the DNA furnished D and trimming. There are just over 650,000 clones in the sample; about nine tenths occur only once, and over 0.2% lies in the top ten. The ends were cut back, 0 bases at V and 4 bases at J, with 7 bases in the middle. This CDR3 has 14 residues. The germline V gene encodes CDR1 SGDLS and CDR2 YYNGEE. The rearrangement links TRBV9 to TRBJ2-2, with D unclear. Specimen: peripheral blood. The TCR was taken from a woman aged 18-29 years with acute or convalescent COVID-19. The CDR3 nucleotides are TGTGCCAGCAGCGTAGCCGACACCACCGGGGAGCTGTTTTTT. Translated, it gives CASSVADTTGELFF.